The 19 T cell receptor beta chains in this list originate from one sample, sequenced in a study of radiation and T cells in renal cell carcinoma. The repertoire was sequenced with immunoSEQ multiplex PCR; TCRdb's copy has only in-frame clones and lacks some. The sample yields some 100,000 clones, 82% seen once. Time point defined: baseline pretreatment blood. Stated treatment: 15 Gy SBRT to primary tumor, nephrectomy 4 weeks later. The sample was blood, taken from a patient whose treatment included radiotherapy and nephrectomy. The source of these receptors is a man in his sixties with renal cell carcinoma.

This clone showed up just once. V gene TRBV18 combines with J gene TRBJ2-3; TRBD2 matches at 11 bases. The CDR3 totals 16 residues. CDR1 and CDR2 (germline): KGHSH, LQKENI. J gave up 4 bases and V 1 base, and 4 bases lay outside the gene matches. CDR3 residues: CASSPLAGGPSDTQYF. The DNA for the CDR3 is TGTGCCAGCTCACCACTAGCGGGAGGGCCATCAGATACGCAGTATTTT.

The chain links TRBV7-9 to TRBJ2-1, with D possibly TRBD2 on 5 matching bases. The ends were cut back, 4 bases at V and 3 bases at J, with 16 bases in the middle. From germline, CDR1 is SEHNR and CDR2 FQNEAQ (reference sequence). This CDR3 region has 16 residues. The CDR3, as DNA: TGTGCCAGCAGCTCGCCCCTGGGCCGGGGCTACAATGAGCAGTTCTTC. It yields the protein CASSSPLGRGYNEQFF.

Only a few counts were recorded for this clone. This chain uses TRBV6-1 with TRBJ2-3, with 7 positions matching TRBD2. This CDR3 has 13 residues. Germline CDR1 MNHNS, CDR2 SASEGT. The V segment lost 11 bases and the J segment 4 bases; nucleotides outside the gene matches: 9. This CDR3 is CAGGGEISDTQYF. DNA for the CDR3: TGTGCCGGTGGGGGGGAAATATCAGATACGCAGTATTTT.

The V gene is TRBV10-3, the J gene TRBJ1-2; D is perhaps TRBD1 (5 bases). The length of the CDR3 is 15 residues. Germline V CDR1 and CDR2: ENHRY, SYGVKD. With 3 bases removed from V and 2 bases from J, the gap between germline ends came to 13 bases. CDR3 nucleotides: TGTGCCATCAGTGATAGGGTTGGGGGGAACTATGGCTACACCTTC. The encoded protein is CAISDRVGGNYGYTF.

V and J are TRBV7-3 and TRBJ2-5; no reliable D call. This CDR3 has 13 amino acids. V dropped 5 bases and J dropped 1 base, with 8 bases sitting between them. Germline loops: CDR1 SGHTA, CDR2 FQGTGA. The DNA of the CDR3 is TGTGCCAGCAGCCTAGGCCCCCAAGAGACCCAGTACTTC. Translation gives CASSLGPQETQYF. The variable domain in full, completed from reference TRBV7-3 and TRBJ2-5, reads GAGVSQTPSNKVTEKGKYVELRCDPISGHTALYWYRQSLGQGPEFLIYFQGTGAADDSGLPNDRFFAVRPEGSVSTLKIQRTERGDSAVYLCASSLGPQETQYFGPGTRLLVL.

The rearrangement joins TRBV5-1 to TRBJ2-1; 8 nucleotides line up with TRBD2. This CDR3 is built from 14 residues. The germline V gene encodes CDR1 SGHRS and CDR2 YFSETQ. With V trimmed by 3 bases and J by 5 bases, 4 bases remained unmatched. The CDR3 loop is CASSWGLGHNEQFF. The CDR3 nucleotides read TGCGCCAGCAGCTGGGGACTAGGGCACAATGAGCAGTTCTTC.

This clone was recorded a few times. The V call is TRBV19, the J call TRBJ2-2; D ambiguous. The CDR3 length is 15 residues. V dropped 0 bases and J dropped 1 base, with 6 bases sitting between them. CDR1 is LNHDA and CDR2 is SQIVND in the germline V gene (reference sequence). The CDR3 reads CASSIDRKNTGELFF. In nucleotides, the CDR3 is TGTGCCAGTAGTATAGATCGCAAGAACACCGGGGAGCTGTTTTTT. Full variable domain (outside the CDR3, taken from reference TRBV19 and TRBJ2-2): DGGITQSPKYLFRKEGQNVTLSCEQNLNHDAMYWYRQDPGQGLRLIYYSQIVNDFQKGDIAEGYSVSREKKESFPLTVTSAQKNPTAFYLCASSIDRKNTGELFFGEGSRLTVL.

The chain employs TRBV7-8 and TRBJ1-5; D ambiguous. The length of the CDR3 is 14 residues. The ends were cut back, 1 base at V and 7 bases at J, with 11 bases in the middle. Germline lookup yields CDR1 SGHVS and CDR2 FQNEAQ. In DNA, the CDR3 is TGTGCCAGCAGCTTAGTGAGGGAGGGACAGCCCCAGCATTTT. Its protein product is CASSLVREGQPQHF.

The chain uses TRBV6-1 and TRBJ2-2; 7 nucleotides align to TRBD1. Trimming removed 5 bases from V and 3 bases from J; junction bases left unmatched: 6. The CDR3 totals 15 residues. In germline, CDR1 is MNHNS, CDR2 SASEGT. The CDR3 region has the DNA TGTGCCAGCAGTCCCAGGGGGTCCTACACCGGGGAGCTGTTTTTT. Amino acid sequence: CASSPRGSYTGELFF.

This rearrangement joins TRBV5-1 to TRBJ2-5; D is unresolved. The CDR3 has 14 amino acids. V was clipped by 0 bases and J by 5 bases, with 11 bases between them. Germline-derived CDR1 and CDR2 are SGHRS and YFSETQ. DNA for the CDR3: TGCGCCAGCAGCTTGGACCCAGGTGGTGAGACCCAGTACTTC. Protein: CASSLDPGGETQYF.

The chain joins TRBV6-5 to TRBJ1-4; 8 bases align to TRBD1. The CDR3 is 13 residues long. Germline V lookup: CDR1 MNHEY, CDR2 SVGAGI. V dropped 11 bases and J dropped 6; count of bases not matched to a gene: 8. The DNA for the CDR3 is TGTGCCGGCGGGGACAGGACCTATGAAAAACTGTTTTTT. It encodes CAGGDRTYEKLFF.

This chain links TRBV19 with TRBJ2-3; no definite D call. Trimming took off 5 bases at V and 2 bases at J, with 8 bases between the two ends. The CDR3 is 13 amino acids. CDR1 LNHDA and CDR2 SQIVND come from the germline V gene (reference sequence). In nucleotides, the CDR3 is TGTGCCAGTAGTCCTCTCAACACAGATACGCAGTATTTT. Translation gives CASSPLNTDTQYF.

The chain has TRBV2 and TRBJ2-3, with 11 bases lining up with TRBD2. Germline CDR1 and CDR2: SNHLY and FYNNEI. Trimming at V came to 6 bases and at J to 4 bases, leaving 9 bases not matched to a gene. This CDR3 is 16 amino acids long. The CDR3 reads CASRKPLAGGADTQYF. CDR3 nucleotides: TGTGCCAGCAGGAAACCCCTAGCGGGAGGAGCAGATACGCAGTATTTT.

The gene calls are TRBV5-6 and TRBJ2-5; D tentatively fits TRBD1 or TRBD2 (5 bases each). Germline lookup yields CDR1 SGHDT and CDR2 YYEEEE. This CDR3 spans 14 amino acids. V was pared by 0 bases and J by 5 bases, with 11 bases between. The DNA of the CDR3 is TGTGCCAGCAGCTTGGCCGGGGACGGGGAGACCCAGTACTTC. It is translated as CASSLAGDGETQYF.

This clone was observed a single time. The V call is TRBV28, the J call TRBJ2-1; 8 bases are a match to TRBD2. This CDR3 has 15 amino acids. CDR1 and CDR2 (germline): MDHEN, SYDVKM. Unmatched junction bases numbered 8, after V lost 6 bases and J lost 4 bases. The chain's CDR3 is CASSPPGLVYNEQFF. The CDR3 DNA sequence: TGTGCCAGCAGCCCTCCGGGACTAGTATACAATGAGCAGTTCTTC.

The chain carries TRBV11-2 and TRBJ2-1, with TRBD2 as a possible D gene (5 bases). Germline V gene data show CDR1 as SGHAT and CDR2 as FQNNGV. V gave up 3 bases and J gave up 7 bases, with 16 bases separating them. CDR3 length: 15 amino acids. The CDR3 DNA sequence: TGTGCCAGCAGCTTCTCCTTGGAGAGGAGGAATGAGCAGTTCTTC. It encodes CASSFSLERRNEQFF.

The gene calls are TRBV19 and TRBJ2-1; TRBD2 aligns across 12 bases. CDR3 length: 17 amino acids. CDR1 is LNHDA, CDR2 SQIVND, per germline (reference sequence). The J segment lost 5 bases and the V segment lost 3 bases, leaving 8 bases of the junction unmatched. CDR3 sequence: CASSIPLLAGGNNEQFF. CDR3 sequence (DNA): TGTGCCAGTAGTATTCCCCTCCTAGCGGGAGGGAACAATGAGCAGTTCTTC. The variable domain in full, completed from reference TRBV19 and TRBJ2-1, reads DGGITQSPKYLFRKEGQNVTLSCEQNLNHDAMYWYRQDPGQGLRLIYYSQIVNDFQKGDIAEGYSVSREKKESFPLTVTSAQKNPTAFYLCASSIPLLAGGNNEQFFGPGTRLTVL.

The genes are TRBV19 and TRBJ2-7, with D perhaps assigned TRBD1 or TRBD2 (5 bases each). Trimming removed 2 bases at V and 2 bases at J, with 10 bases between. The length of the CDR3 is 14 residues. The germline V gene has CDR1 LNHDA and CDR2 SQIVND (reference sequence). DNA of the CDR3: TGTGCCAGTAGTATACCGGGGCACCCCTACGAGCAGTACTTC. It specifies CASSIPGHPYEQYF. The whole variable domain, filled in from reference TRBV19 and TRBJ2-7, reads DGGITQSPKYLFRKEGQNVTLSCEQNLNHDAMYWYRQDPGQGLRLIYYSQIVNDFQKGDIAEGYSVSREKKESFPLTVTSAQKNPTAFYLCASSIPGHPYEQYFGPGTRLTVT.

Only one count was recorded for this clone. The rearrangement links TRBV11-3 to TRBJ1-1, with 8 bases identical to TRBD1. This CDR3 comprises 14 residues. The ends lost 5 bases at V and 1 base at J; junction bases unmatched: 3. Germline V gene lookup returns CDR1 SGHNT and CDR2 YENEEA. CDR3 residues: CASSQQGGNTEAFF. The CDR3 DNA reads TGTGCCAGCAGCCAACAGGGGGGGAACACTGAAGCTTTCTTT.